These 21 T cell receptor beta chains originate from one sample sequenced in a study of tumor-infiltrating lymphocytes in localized non-small cell lung cancer. The method was immunoSEQ multiplex PCR; TCRdb's version includes in-frame clones alone and lacks a portion of them. The sample holds approximately 15,000 clones, 60% to 80% seen once. The sequenced material came from lung tumor tissue. The receptor source for this set is a human donor with non-small cell lung cancer.

The chain uses TRBV5-5 and TRBJ1-5, with D possibly being TRBD1 (5 bases). The CDR3 length is 16 residues. The V gene's germline CDR1 is SGHKS and CDR2 YYEKEE (reference sequence). Trimming stripped 0 bases from V and 3 bases from J, with 13 bases between. CDR3 loop: CASSLGWGLNNQPQHF. DNA of the CDR3: TGTGCCAGCAGCTTGGGCTGGGGACTCAACAATCAGCCCCAGCATTTT.

The chain joins TRBV19 to TRBJ1-1; possible D gene TRBD1, 6 bases. Trimming pared 1 base from V and 3 bases from J, leaving 15 bases between. CDR3 length equals 16 residues. In germline, CDR1 is LNHDA, CDR2 SQIVND (reference sequence). The DNA for the CDR3 is TGTGCCAGTAGTATAGTGGCAGGGGCGAGATACACTGAAGCTTTCTTT. Translation: CASSIVAGARYTEAFF.

The chain joins TRBV7-8 to TRBJ2-2; possibly TRBD2 for D (6 bases). V was shortened by 1 base and J by 5 bases, with 8 bases between the two germline ends. The CDR3 is 14 amino acids. Per the germline V gene, CDR1 is SGHVS and CDR2 is FQNEAQ. The CDR3: CASSLVGGTGELFF. DNA for the CDR3: TGTGCCAGCAGCTTAGTGGGGGGAACCGGGGAGCTGTTTTTT.

This clone was observed a few times. The V and J genes are TRBV5-1 and TRBJ2-7; the D is unclear. V was pared by 1 base and J by 4 bases, with 9 bases between. CDR3 size: 13 residues. Germline CDR1 is SGHRS and CDR2 is YFSETQ. Here the CDR3 DNA reads TGCGCCAGCAGCTTGAATTATGATTACGAGCAGTACTTC. This encodes CASSLNYDYEQYF.

This sequence joins TRBV4-2 and TRBJ1-2; D not certain. V lost 1 base to trimming and J lost 3 bases, with 6 bases between them. This CDR3 spans 13 amino acids. Germline lookup yields CDR1 LGHNA and CDR2 YNFKEQ. The DNA for the CDR3 is TGTGCCAGCAGCCAAGCGGCTGACTATGGCTACACCTTC. Translating it yields CASSQAADYGYTF.

This clone is classed as medium-sized (0.01 to 0.1%). The gene calls are TRBV7-8 and TRBJ2-7; 7 positions match TRBD2. The germline CDR1 and CDR2 sequences are SGHVS and FQNEAQ. This CDR3 spans 12 amino acids. Trimming removed 5 bases from V and 6 bases from J; junction bases left unmatched: 4. CDR3 protein: CASSGRLAEQYF. In DNA form, the CDR3 reads TGTGCCAGCAGCGGGCGACTAGCCGAGCAGTACTTC.

This clone appeared a few times. The rearrangement uses TRBV4-2 and TRBJ2-7; D might be TRBD2 (5 bases). CDR1 and CDR2 from the germline V gene are LGHNA and YNFKEQ. The V gene lost 0 bases and the J gene lost 0 bases, with 12 bases spanning the gap. This CDR3 is built from 16 residues. In DNA, the CDR3 is TGTGCCAGCAGCCAAGAAGGAGGCGACGGCTCCTACGAGCAGTACTTC. Translated, it gives CASSQEGGDGSYEQYF.

The chain links TRBV27 to TRBJ2-5; 9 positions agree with TRBD2. The junction had 6 bases not matched to a gene; V was cut back by 6 bases and J by 1 base. The CDR3 is 15 amino acids. CDR1 is MNHEY and CDR2 is SMNVEV in the germline V gene (reference sequence). For the CDR3, the DNA is TGTGCCAGCAGGCGTAGCGGGAGTGGCCAAGAGACCCAGTACTTC. Residues: CASRRSGSGQETQYF.

The V gene is TRBV6-1, the J gene TRBJ2-1; 8 bases line up with TRBD2. Germline V gene sequence: CDR1 MNHNS, CDR2 SASEGT. J lost 9 bases, V lost 9 bases, and 13 bases had no gene match. The CDR3 loop spans 14 amino acids. The CDR3 spells CASGKPSGSGEQFF. Written as DNA, the CDR3 is TGTGCCAGTGGGAAGCCTAGCGGGTCGGGTGAGCAGTTCTTC.

In nucleotides, the CDR3 is TGTGCCAGCAGCTTACCGGGAGCAGGGCAGTTCTTC. Encoded protein: CASSLPGAGQFF. The chain links TRBV6-5 to TRBJ2-1, with D possibly TRBD2 on 6 matching bases. The CDR3 length is 12 residues. From germline, CDR1 is MNHEY and CDR2 SVGAGI. Between the trimmed V and J ends, which lost 6 bases and 12 bases, there was a span of 15 bases.

The gene calls are TRBV5-4 and TRBJ2-5, with TRBD2 matching 8 bases. Trimming cost V 5 bases and J 2 bases; bases outside gene matches: 5. This CDR3 is built from 14 residues. Per the germline V gene, CDR1 is SGHNT and CDR2 is YYREEE (reference sequence). CDR3 sequence (DNA): TGTGCCAGCAGACTAGCGGACCTTCAAGAGACCCAGTACTTC. Amino acids: CASRLADLQETQYF. Drawing the rest from reference TRBV5-4 and TRBJ2-5, the complete variable domain is ETGVTQSPTHLIKTRGQQVTLRCSSQSGHNTVSWYQQALGQGPQFIFQYYREEENGRGNFPPRFSGLQFPNYSSELNVNALELDDSALYLCASRLADLQETQYFGPGTRLLVL.

The CDR3 DNA sequence: TGCGCCAGCAGCTCGATGACTCAGGGAGCTGGAAACACCATATATTTT. Residues: CASSSMTQGAGNTIYF. This chain uses TRBV5-1 with TRBJ1-3, with D perhaps matching TRBD1 (5 bases). The CDR3 is 16 residues long. Germline V CDR1 and CDR2: SGHRS, YFSETQ. Trimming shortened V by 3 bases and J by 2 bases, and 15 bases separated the two germline ends.

This chain connects TRBV28 to TRBJ1-4, with D possibly matching TRBD1 (5 bases). CDR1 and CDR2 from the germline V gene are MDHEN and SYDVKM. V was clipped by 0 bases and J by 3 bases, with 11 bases between them. The CDR3 contains 16 residues. CDR3 DNA: TGTGCCAGCAGTTTATGGGCGGGGGGGTCTAATGAAAAACTGTTTTTT. Translating it yields CASSLWAGGSNEKLFF.

The rearrangement links TRBV6-5 to TRBJ2-1; a possible D gene is TRBD2 (6 bases). There are 16 residues in the CDR3. V lost 0 bases and J 10 bases, leaving 19 bases between the germline ends. The germline V gene encodes CDR1 MNHEY and CDR2 SVGAGI. The CDR3 DNA follows: TGTGCCAGCAGTTACTCGGCGGGATCCGCCTCAGGGGAGCAGTTCTTC. Protein sequence: CASSYSAGSASGEQFF.

The genes are TRBV14 and TRBJ1-2, with D uncertain. There are 16 residues in the CDR3. Germline loops: CDR1 SGHDN, CDR2 FVKESK. Trimming removed 2 bases at V and 1 base at J, with 14 bases between. CDR3 sequence: CASSQNLFGDNYGYTF. The CDR3 DNA reads TGTGCCAGCAGCCAAAACCTCTTTGGGGATAACTATGGCTACACCTTC.

In its sample, this clone was seen a few times. The V gene is TRBV2, the J gene TRBJ1-1; TRBD1 aligns across 8 bases. V lost 5 bases to trimming and J lost 5 bases; unmatched junction nucleotides: 7. This CDR3 region has 14 residues. Per the germline V gene, CDR1 is SNHLY and CDR2 is FYNNEI. The CDR3 DNA follows: TGTGCCAGCAGTATCAGGACAGGGAATACTGAAGCTTTCTTT. Translating it yields CASSIRTGNTEAFF.

This clone is a singleton in its sample. V is TRBV7-3 and J is TRBJ2-3, with 8 bases matching TRBD1. Trimming cost V 2 bases and J 2 bases; bases outside gene matches: 12. CDR1 SGHTA and CDR2 FQGTGA come from the germline V gene. The CDR3 is 18 amino acids. CDR3 in DNA: TGTGCCAGCAGCTTATTACCTCCCGGGACAGGCTACACAGATACGCAGTATTTT. Translated: CASSLLPPGTGYTDTQYF.

This clone was seen more than once but under ten times. This chain uses TRBV15 with TRBJ2-7, with 8 bases fitting TRBD1. CDR1 is LNHNV, CDR2 YYDKDF, per germline (reference sequence). V trimming: 1 base; J trimming: 5 bases; junction bases outside the gene matches: 4. The CDR3 spans 14 residues. The CDR3 nucleotides read TGTGCCACCAGCAGAGCCCCGACAGGGGACGAGCAGTACTTC. Translating gives CATSRAPTGDEQYF.

The chain employs TRBV15 and TRBJ2-7; 9 bases align to TRBD2. The J segment lost 1 base and the V segment lost 3 bases, leaving 7 bases of the junction unmatched. The CDR3 contains 16 residues. Germline lookup yields CDR1 LNHNV and CDR2 YYDKDF (reference sequence). CDR3: CATSSPPGLASYEQYF. CDR3 in DNA: TGTGCCACCAGCAGTCCCCCGGGACTAGCTTCCTACGAGCAGTACTTC.

The V call is TRBV30, the J call TRBJ2-7; 9 bases fit TRBD1. The CDR3 totals 15 residues. With 1 base clipped from V and 9 bases from J, the junction kept 13 bases outside the gene matches. Germline V gene lookup returns CDR1 GTSNPN and CDR2 SVGIG (reference sequence). The DNA of the CDR3 is TGTGCCTGGAGTGGAGGAGGGGACAGGGAGTATTGGCAGTACTTC. Its translation: CAWSGGGDREYWQYF.

The chain joins TRBV5-1 to TRBJ2-7, with 10 bases aligning to TRBD1. J gave up 3 bases and V 4 bases, and 13 bases lay outside the gene matches. CDR1 and CDR2 from the germline V gene are SGHRS and YFSETQ. This CDR3 region has 17 residues. CDR3 sequence (DNA): TGCGCCAGCAGCCCGCAAATAGAGACAGGGGGCGGCTACGAGCAGTACTTC. Its translation: CASSPQIETGGGYEQYF.